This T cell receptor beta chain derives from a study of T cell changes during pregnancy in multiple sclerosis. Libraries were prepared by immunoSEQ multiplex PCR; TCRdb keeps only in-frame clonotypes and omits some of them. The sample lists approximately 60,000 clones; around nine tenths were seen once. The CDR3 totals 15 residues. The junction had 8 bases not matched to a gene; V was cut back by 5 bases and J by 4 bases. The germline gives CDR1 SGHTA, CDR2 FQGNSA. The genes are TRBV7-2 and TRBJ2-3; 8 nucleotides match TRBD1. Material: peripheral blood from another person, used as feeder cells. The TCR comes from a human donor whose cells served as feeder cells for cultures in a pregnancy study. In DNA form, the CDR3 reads TGTGCCAGCAGCCCAAGGACAGGGCGAGCAGATACGCAGTATTTT. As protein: CASSPRTGRADTQYF. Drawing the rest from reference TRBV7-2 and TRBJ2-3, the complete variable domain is GAGVSQSPSNKVTEKGKDVELRCDPISGHTALYWYRQSLGQGLEFLIYFQGNSAPDKSGLPSDRFSAERTGGSVSTLTIQRTQQEDSAVYLCASSPRTGRADTQYFGPGTRLTVL.